This TCR beta chain was retrieved from a study of blood T cell repertoires in COVID-19. Study-wide background: COVID-19 samples, acute and convalescent, were from the United States, Italy and Spain. PBMCs, B-cell-depleted T cells, or T cells were the source of the cDNA or gDNA that made up the material.

V shed 5 bases, J shed 10 bases, and the junction held 10 bases outside the gene matches. Germline V gene sequence: CDR1 SNHLY, CDR2 FYNNEI. This CDR3 is 13 amino acids long. This clone was seen once. Original data processing: By means of reference gene primer amplification, nucleated cell counts were estimated. The data were produced by immunoSEQ multiplex PCR, yet TCRdb's version contains in-frame clones alone and is incomplete. V and J calls and clone size are those listed in that table; D and trimming were worked out from the DNA. The sample includes over 110,000 clones, more than 70% seen only once; the top ten take around 26%.

The TCR sequence derives from a human donor in a cohort sampled during active COVID-19. The chain has TRBV2 and TRBJ1-1; 7 nucleotides agree with TRBD1. Sample: peripheral blood. CDR3 region: CASSHFDRERAFF. The CDR3 DNA follows: TGTGCCAGCAGTCATTTCGACAGGGAGAGAGCTTTCTTT.